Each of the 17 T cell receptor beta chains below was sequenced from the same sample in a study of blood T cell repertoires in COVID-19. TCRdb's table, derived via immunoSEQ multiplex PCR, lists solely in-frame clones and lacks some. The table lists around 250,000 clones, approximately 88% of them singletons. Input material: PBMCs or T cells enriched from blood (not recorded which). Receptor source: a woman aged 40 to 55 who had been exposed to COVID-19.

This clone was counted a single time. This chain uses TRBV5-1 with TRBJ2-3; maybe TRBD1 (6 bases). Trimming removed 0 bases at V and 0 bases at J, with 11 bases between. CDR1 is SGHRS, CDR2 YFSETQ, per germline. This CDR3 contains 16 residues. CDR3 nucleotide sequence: TGCGCCAGCAGCTTGGTGCAGGGGCCGAGCACAGATACGCAGTATTTT. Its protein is CASSLVQGPSTDTQYF.

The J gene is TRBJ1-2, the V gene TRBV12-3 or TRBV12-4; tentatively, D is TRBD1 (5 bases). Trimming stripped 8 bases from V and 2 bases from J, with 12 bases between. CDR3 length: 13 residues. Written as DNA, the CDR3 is TGTGCCAGCGGGGCCTCGTGGAACTATGGCTACACCTTC. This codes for CASGASWNYGYTF.

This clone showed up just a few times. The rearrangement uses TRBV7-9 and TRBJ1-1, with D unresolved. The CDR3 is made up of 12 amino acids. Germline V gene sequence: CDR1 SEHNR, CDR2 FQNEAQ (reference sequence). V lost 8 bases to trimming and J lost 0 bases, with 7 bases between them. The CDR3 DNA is TGTGCCAGCGCCGGTATGAACACTGAAGCTTTCTTT. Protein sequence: CASAGMNTEAFF.

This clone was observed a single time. The CDR3 sequence is CASSLSPFAQHF. The CDR3 nucleotides are TGTGCCAGCAGCCTCTCCCCCTTTGCCCAGCATTTT. This rearrangement joins TRBV12-3 or TRBV12-4 to TRBJ1-5; unclear D gene. The CDR3 extends over 12 amino acids. Trimming pared 6 bases from V and 11 bases from J, leaving 14 bases between.

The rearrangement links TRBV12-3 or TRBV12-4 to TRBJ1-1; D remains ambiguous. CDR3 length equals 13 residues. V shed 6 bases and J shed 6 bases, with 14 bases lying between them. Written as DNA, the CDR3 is TGTGCCAGCAGGATCAGACAAACCTCTGAAGCTTTCTTT. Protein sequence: CASRIRQTSEAFF.

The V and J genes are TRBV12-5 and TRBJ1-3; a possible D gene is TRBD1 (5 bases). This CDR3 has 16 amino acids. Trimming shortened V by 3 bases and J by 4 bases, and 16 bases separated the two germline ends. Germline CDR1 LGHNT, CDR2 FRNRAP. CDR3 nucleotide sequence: TGTGCTAGTGGTTTAGGTGGGACTGCCTTCGGAAACACCATATATTTT. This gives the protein CASGLGGTAFGNTIYF.

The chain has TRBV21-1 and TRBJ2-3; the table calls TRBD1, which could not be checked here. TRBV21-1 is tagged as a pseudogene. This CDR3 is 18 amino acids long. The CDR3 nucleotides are TGTGCCCCTGGGGCCCCAATGGGATTCCCCCTTAACACAGATACGCAGTATTTT. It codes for CAPGAPMGFPLNTDTQYF.

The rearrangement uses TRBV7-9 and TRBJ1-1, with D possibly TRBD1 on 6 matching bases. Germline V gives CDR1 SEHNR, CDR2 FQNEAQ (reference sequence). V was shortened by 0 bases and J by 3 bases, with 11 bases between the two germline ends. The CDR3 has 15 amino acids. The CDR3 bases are TGTGCCAGCAGCTTAGCAAGACCAGGGGACACTGAAGCTTTCTTT. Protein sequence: CASSLARPGDTEAFF.

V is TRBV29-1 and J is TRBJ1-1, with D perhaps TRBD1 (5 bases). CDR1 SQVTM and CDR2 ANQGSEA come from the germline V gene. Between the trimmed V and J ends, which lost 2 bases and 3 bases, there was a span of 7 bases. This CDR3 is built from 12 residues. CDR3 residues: CSVEIRDTEAFF. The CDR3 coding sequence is TGCAGCGTTGAAATCAGGGACACTGAAGCTTTCTTT.

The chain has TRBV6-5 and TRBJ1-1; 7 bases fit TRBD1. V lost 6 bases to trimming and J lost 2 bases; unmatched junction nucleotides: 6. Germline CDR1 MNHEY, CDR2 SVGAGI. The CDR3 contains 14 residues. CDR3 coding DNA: TGTGCCAGCAGACGGGACAGCTTAAACACTGAAGCTTTCTTT. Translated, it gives CASRRDSLNTEAFF.

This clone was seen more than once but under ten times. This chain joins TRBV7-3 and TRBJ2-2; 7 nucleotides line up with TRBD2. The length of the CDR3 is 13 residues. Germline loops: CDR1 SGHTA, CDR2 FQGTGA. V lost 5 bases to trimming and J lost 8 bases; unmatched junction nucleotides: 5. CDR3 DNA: TGTGCCAGCAGCCCCGGGACTACGGGGGAGCTGTTTTTT. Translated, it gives CASSPGTTGELFF.

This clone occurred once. The CDR3 bases are TGTGCCAGTAACCGGGGGAGGGGCCTCCAGGATCTAAACTATGGCTACACCTTC. It specifies CASNRGRGLQDLNYGYTF. The rearrangement links TRBV19 to TRBJ1-2; tentative D call: TRBD1 (5 bases). The length of the CDR3 is 18 residues. In germline, CDR1 is LNHDA, CDR2 SQIVND (reference sequence). The V gene lost 7 bases and the J gene lost 2 bases, with 26 bases spanning the gap.

The CDR3 coding sequence is TGTGCCACCCCTAGCTCAGATACGCAGTATTTT. Translated: CATPSSDTQYF. The V call is TRBV6-4, the J call TRBJ2-3; D may be TRBD2 (5 bases). V was trimmed by 10 bases and J by 4 bases, leaving 9 bases between them. This CDR3 is 11 amino acids long. Germline V CDR1 and CDR2: MRHNA, SNTAGT.

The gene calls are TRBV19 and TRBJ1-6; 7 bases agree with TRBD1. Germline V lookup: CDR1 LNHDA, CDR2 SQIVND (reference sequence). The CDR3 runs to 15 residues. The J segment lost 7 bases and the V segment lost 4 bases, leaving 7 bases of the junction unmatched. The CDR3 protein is CASSTIQGMNSPLHF. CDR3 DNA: TGTGCCAGTAGTACCATACAGGGGATGAATTCACCCCTCCACTTT.

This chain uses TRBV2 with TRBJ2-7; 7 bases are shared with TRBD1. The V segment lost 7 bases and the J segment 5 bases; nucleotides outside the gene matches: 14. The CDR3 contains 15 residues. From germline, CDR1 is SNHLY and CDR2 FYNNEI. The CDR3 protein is CASTPERTGTHEQYF. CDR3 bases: TGTGCCAGCACCCCCGAGCGGACAGGTACCCACGAGCAGTACTTC.

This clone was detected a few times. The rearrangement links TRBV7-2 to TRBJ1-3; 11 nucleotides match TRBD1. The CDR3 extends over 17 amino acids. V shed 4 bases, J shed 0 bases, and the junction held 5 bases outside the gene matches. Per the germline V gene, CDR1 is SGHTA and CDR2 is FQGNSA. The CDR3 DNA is TGTGCCAGCAGCTGGCTGGGACAGGGGGTCTCTGGAAACACCATATATTTT. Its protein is CASSWLGQGVSGNTIYF.

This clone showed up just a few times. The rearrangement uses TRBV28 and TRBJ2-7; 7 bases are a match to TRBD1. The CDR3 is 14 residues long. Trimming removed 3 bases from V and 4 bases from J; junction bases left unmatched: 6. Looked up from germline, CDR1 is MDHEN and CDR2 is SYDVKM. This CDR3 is CASSLRGLGYEQYF. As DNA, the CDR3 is TGTGCCAGCAGTTTGAGGGGGCTGGGATACGAGCAGTACTTC.